This T cell receptor (beta chain) was obtained from a study of T cells in Graves' hyperthyroidism and ophthalmopathy. The CDR3 regions of TCR beta were amplified from RNA transcripts. TCR CDR3 regions were first amplified by RT-PCR with HTBI primers. TCRdb redid the calling of the multiplex PCR reads with MiXCR, one entry per CDR3 protein. The sample consists of approximately 590,000 distinct CDR3 sequences, 46% of them appearing once. This CDR3 spans 17 amino acids. Germline V gene sequence: CDR1 LGHNA, CDR2 YNFKEQ. The V and J ends lost 2 bases and 0 bases respectively, with 17 bases between them. The sequenced material came from peripheral blood or thyroid tissue (not recorded which). The rearrangement uses TRBV4-2 and TRBJ2-7; TRBD2 is a possible D gene (5 bases). The clonotype originates from a woman between 18 and 30 years old with Graves' hyperthyroidism. CDR3 coding DNA: TGTGCCAGCAGCCAAACTAGGCTCGTCCGATTCTCCTACGAGCAGTACTTC. Its protein product is CASSQTRLVRFSYEQYF.